The text below deals with one T cell receptor beta chain. Its antigen is still unknown. The input lacks base qualities; no much larger clone sits a single base away. Collaborating institutions collected whole blood in K2EDTA tubes following their own protocols. Collaborator samples were shipped for TCRbeta analysis as frozen whole blood, isolated PBMCs, or DNA extracted from either sample type. V sheds 3 bases and J sheds 5 bases, leaving 15 bases between their ends. CDR1 and CDR2 were assigned from the germline V gene as SGHRS and YFSETQ. The CDR3 spans 15 residues, from the cysteine through the phenylalanine. Only the CDR3 portion is preserved as DNA: 45 bases, with reading frame beginning at the first base. TCRbeta CDR3 regions were amplified from genomic DNA by means of the immunoSEQ Assay, a bias-controlled multiplex PCR. As for how the authors treated the data: The number of nucleated cells in each sample was estimated from the amplification of reference gene primers within the assay. To quantify the absolute abundance of each unique TCRbeta CDR3 rearrangement, sequence reads were collapsed and filtered. For each sample, productive Simpson clonality was calculated as the square root of Simpson's diversity index across productive rearrangements. TCRdb mirrors the immuneACCESS table, restricted to in-frame sequences. Some clones are absent from its copies; in checked studies, under half trace to an unresolved V gene, and the reason for the others is unknown. That table supplies the V and J calls and clone size; D and trimming were determined from the DNA. This sample lists roughly 150,000 clones; around 75% were detected once. Approximately 15% of the sample belongs to the ten largest clones.

The sample belongs to a study of blood T cell repertoires in COVID-19 (dated by TCRdb to the early 2020s). About the full investigation: Collaborator samples came from the United States, Italy and Spain and covered acute and convalescent phases of COVID-19. The repertoires were released in a freely available public database intended as a resource for research on the immune response to SARS-CoV-2. The material from the prospective study consisted of cDNA or gDNA derived from T cells, B-cell-depleted T cells, or PBMCs. A de-identified subject ID, COVID-19 status, age in years and sex were almost always included in the sample metadata. Samples were obtained from the ongoing ImmuneRACE study (first 160 participants) and from 950 to 1,500 subjects provided by 6 global collaborators. Where available, HLA class I and class II types were obtained from metadata supplied by the sample provider rather than from assay-based typing. Subjects who had been exposed to COVID-19, were actively infected with it, or had recovered from it provided the deeply sampled blood TCRbeta repertoires that made up the dataset.

Broad study findings and their caveats: Clinical and demographic metadata were provided uncurated, with the amount varying by source and participant.

The clonotype originates from a woman of 80 years or more with acute or convalescent COVID-19. The sample consisted of peripheral blood. Recombination joined TRBV5-1 with TRBJ2-1, with no confident D gene call. The sequenced DNA is TGCGCCAGCAGCTCGGCAGGTAGTGCAAACAATGAGCAGTTCTTC. It encodes CASSSAGSANNEQFF.